These T cell receptor beta chains were read from a single sample in a study of identical twins. MiXCR, run by TCRdb on the 5' RACE reads, gives a single entry per CDR3 protein. The sample has roughly 480,000 distinct CDR3 sequences; 20% to 25% are singletons. The same data also went into a second study, on T cells expressing NK-cell markers.

Material: CD4+ T cells sorted from blood. The receptors come from a woman in her late teens or twenties in good health. CDR3s include the opening cysteine and the closing phenylalanine or tryptophan. The order of the fields is clone size, D gene, J gene, V gene, CDR3 DNA, CDR3 protein. The D gene is left open where the match is weak. The listing skips clone size in some rows; elsewhere it reads once, few, many or a size class.

clone size: many; D gene: NA; J gene: TRBJ2-3; V gene: TRBV5-6; CDR3 DNA: TGTGCCAGCAGCTTGGTAGGCCGAGGCACAGATACGCAGTATTTT; CDR3 protein: CASSLVGRGTDTQYF
clone size: NA; D gene: TRBD2; J gene: TRBJ2-1; V gene: TRBV6-1; CDR3 DNA: TGTGCCAGCTGCTCTATGGGGACTAGCGGCAATGAGCAGTTCTTC; CDR3 protein: CASCSMGTSGNEQFF
clone size: NA; D gene: TRBD2; J gene: TRBJ2-7; V gene: TRBV5-1; CDR3 DNA: TGCGCCAGCAGCTTCATGGTTAGCGGGTCCCACTCCTACGAGCAGTACTTC; CDR3 protein: CASSFMVSGSHSYEQYF
clone size: NA; D gene: NA; J gene: TRBJ2-1; V gene: TRBV6-4; CDR3 DNA: TGTGCCAGCAGCCCCGACAGGGAACGGGGACTTTACAATGAGCAGTTCTTC; CDR3 protein: CASSPDRERGLYNEQFF
clone size: NA; D gene: NA; J gene: TRBJ1-2; V gene: TRBV20-1; CDR3 DNA: TGCAGTGCTAGTCAGGGGCCCTATGGCTACACCTTC; CDR3 protein: CSASQGPYGYTF
clone size: NA; D gene: TRBD2; J gene: TRBJ2-3; V gene: TRBV7-9; CDR3 DNA: TGTGCCAGCAGCTTATTCGATGTAGCGGGAGGGTCTACGCAGTATTTT; CDR3 protein: CASSLFDVAGGSTQYF
clone size: NA; D gene: TRBD1; J gene: TRBJ2-1; V gene: TRBV19; CDR3 DNA: TGTGCCAGTAGTGTCTTCCCCGGGACAGGGGTATACAATGAGCAGTTCTTC; CDR3 protein: CASSVFPGTGVYNEQFF
clone size: few; D gene: NA; J gene: TRBJ2-5; V gene: TRBV5-6; CDR3 DNA: TGTGCCAGCAGCCCGGGGTCTATAGGGGAGACCCAGTACTTC; CDR3 protein: CASSPGSIGETQYF
clone size: few; D gene: NA; J gene: TRBJ2-7; V gene: TRBV2; CDR3 DNA: TGTGCCAGCGGGCTCGTCGGGAACTCCTACGAGCAGTACTTC; CDR3 protein: CASGLVGNSYEQYF
clone size: NA; D gene: TRBD1; J gene: TRBJ1-1; V gene: TRBV7-9; CDR3 DNA: TGTGCCAGCAGCCGAGGACAGGGGTTGCCTGAAGCTTTCTTT; CDR3 protein: CASSRGQGLPEAFF